Detailed here is one TCR beta chain. Its target is not known. This entry is derived from a study of shared clonotypes between healthy human individuals. Study outcomes and limitations: Limitation of the genetic and exposure-history diversity represented came from the few donors. Investigators expected sequencing depth to affect clonotype sharing among donors.

Genomic DNA of each subset was evenly split across several immunoSEQ plates. TCRdb keeps only in-frame clones here, not all; method: immunoSEQ multiplex PCR. This table has 2 million to 2.5 million clones, approximately 96% appearing once. The V gene's germline CDR1 is SGHTA and CDR2 FQGNSA. This CDR3 region has 18 residues. The ends were cut back, 0 bases at V and 1 base at J, with 18 bases in the middle. The V and J genes are TRBV7-2 and TRBJ2-5; D is perhaps TRBD1 (7 bases). The source is a man between 18 and 35 years old in good health. Sequenced sample: naive CD4+ T cells sorted from blood. Subset in this sample: CD45RA+ positively selected. CDR3 in amino acids: CASSLAFPGRGVQETQYF. In DNA form, the CDR3 reads TGTGCCAGCAGCTTAGCTTTCCCGGGCAGGGGGGTCCAAGAGACCCAGTACTTC.